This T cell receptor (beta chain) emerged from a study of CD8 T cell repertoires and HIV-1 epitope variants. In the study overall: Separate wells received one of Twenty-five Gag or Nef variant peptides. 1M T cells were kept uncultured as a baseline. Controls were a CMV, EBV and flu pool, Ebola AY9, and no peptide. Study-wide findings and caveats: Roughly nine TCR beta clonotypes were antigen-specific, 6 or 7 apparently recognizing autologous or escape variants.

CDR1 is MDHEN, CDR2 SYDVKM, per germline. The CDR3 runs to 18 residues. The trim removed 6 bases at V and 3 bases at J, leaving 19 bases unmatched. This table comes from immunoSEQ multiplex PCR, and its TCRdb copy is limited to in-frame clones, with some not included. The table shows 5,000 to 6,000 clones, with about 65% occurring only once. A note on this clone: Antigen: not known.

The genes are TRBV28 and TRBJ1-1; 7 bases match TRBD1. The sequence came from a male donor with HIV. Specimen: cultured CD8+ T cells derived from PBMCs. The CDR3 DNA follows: TGTGCCAGCAGAGACCCCAAGACAGGGCTTATTGCCCACACTGAAGCTTTCTTT. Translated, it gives CASRDPKTGLIAHTEAFF.